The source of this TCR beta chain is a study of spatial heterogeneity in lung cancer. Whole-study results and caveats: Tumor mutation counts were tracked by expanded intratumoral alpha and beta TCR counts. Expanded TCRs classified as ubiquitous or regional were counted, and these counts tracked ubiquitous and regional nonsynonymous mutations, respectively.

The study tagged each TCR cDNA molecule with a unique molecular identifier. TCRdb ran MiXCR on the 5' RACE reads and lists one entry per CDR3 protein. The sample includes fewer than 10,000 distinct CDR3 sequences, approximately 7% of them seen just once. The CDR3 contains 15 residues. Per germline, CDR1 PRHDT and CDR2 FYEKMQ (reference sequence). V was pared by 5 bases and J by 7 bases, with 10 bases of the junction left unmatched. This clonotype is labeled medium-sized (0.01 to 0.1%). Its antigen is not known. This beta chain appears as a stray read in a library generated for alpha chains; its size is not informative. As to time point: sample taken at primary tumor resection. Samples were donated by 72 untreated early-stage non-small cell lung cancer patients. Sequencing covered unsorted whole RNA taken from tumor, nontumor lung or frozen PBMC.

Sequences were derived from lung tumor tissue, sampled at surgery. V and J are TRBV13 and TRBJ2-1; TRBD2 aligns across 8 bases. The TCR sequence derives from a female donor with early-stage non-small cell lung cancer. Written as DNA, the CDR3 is TGTGCCAGCAGCGCCGGGACTAGGGGTTCTAATGAGCAGTTCTTC. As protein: CASSAGTRGSNEQFF.